This TCR beta chain comes out of a study of blood T cell repertoires in COVID-19. About the research overall: Specimens from acute and convalescent COVID-19 originated in the United States, Italy and Spain. Nucleic acid was either cDNA or gDNA, and it came from T cells, B-cell-depleted T cells, or PBMCs.

The CDR3 is 14 amino acids. Germline V gives CDR1 SGHDT, CDR2 YYEEEE. The V end lost 0 bases, the J end lost 4 bases, and 8 bases lay between the germline ends. Profiled with immunoSEQ multiplex PCR; TCRdb holds only in-frame clones, not every one. The data contain some 520,000 clones, 75% to 90% of them singletons. Enrolment of Seattle patients took place during active infection, and they were followed longitudinally. This sequence originates from a man aged 18 to 29 with COVID-19, enrolled during active disease. The V gene is TRBV5-6, the J gene TRBJ1-5; D remains unclear. The sequencing input was peripheral blood. CDR3 coding DNA: TGTGCCAGCAGCTTGGGCACTATGAATCAGCCCCAGCATTTT. Amino acids: CASSLGTMNQPQHF.